The clone carrying this T cell receptor beta chain occurred a few times. The antigen remains unidentified. This sample is part of a study of cytomegalovirus exposure and HLA in healthy donors. Study outcomes and limitations: Most subjects' HLA-A and HLA-B alleles were reportedly predicted from TCR beta sequences. The authors confirmed in vitro that a few CMV-associated chains were specific for CMV antigens. An analysis done earlier found most TCR beta V segments productive about 87% or about 30% of the time.

The PCR used 60 Vbeta and 13 Jbeta primers. Assay: immunoSEQ multiplex PCR; the TCRdb copy retains only in-frame clones and omits some. The repertoire holds fewer than 200,000 clones, with about 81% as singletons. The CDR3 extends over 14 amino acids. Germline lookup yields CDR1 SGHDT and CDR2 YYEEEE. V gave up 2 bases and J gave up 3 bases, with 11 bases separating them. Sequencing was performed on PBMCs. This sequence was found in a woman aged 50 to 60 in good health and CMV-seropositive. The rearrangement joins TRBV5-6 to TRBJ1-1; D remains unclear. CDR3 DNA sequence: TGTGCCAGCAGCTTCATCTCAGGCGACACTGAAGCTTTCTTT. As protein: CASSFISGDTEAFF.